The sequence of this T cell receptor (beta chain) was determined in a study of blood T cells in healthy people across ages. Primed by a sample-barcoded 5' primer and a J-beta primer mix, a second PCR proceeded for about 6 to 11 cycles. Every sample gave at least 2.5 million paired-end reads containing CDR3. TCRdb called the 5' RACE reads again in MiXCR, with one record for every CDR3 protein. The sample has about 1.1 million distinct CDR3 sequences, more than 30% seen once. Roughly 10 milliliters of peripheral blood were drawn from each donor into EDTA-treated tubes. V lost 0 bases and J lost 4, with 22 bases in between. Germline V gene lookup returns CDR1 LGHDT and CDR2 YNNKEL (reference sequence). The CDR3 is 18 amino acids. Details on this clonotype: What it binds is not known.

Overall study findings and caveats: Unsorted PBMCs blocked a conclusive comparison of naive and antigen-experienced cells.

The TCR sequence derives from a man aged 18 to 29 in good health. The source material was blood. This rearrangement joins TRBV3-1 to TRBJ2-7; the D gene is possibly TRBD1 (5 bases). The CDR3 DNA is TGTGCCAGCAGCCAAGACTGGGCAGGGCGACCCTTTCCGTACGAGCAGTACTTC. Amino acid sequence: CASSQDWAGRPFPYEQYF.